Following are 17 T cell receptor beta chains from one sample sequenced in a study of shared T cell receptors in the human thymus. Sequenced by immunoSEQ multiplex PCR; TCRdb stores in-frame clones only, minus some. The sample has about 380,000 clones, around 93% seen once. The sequenced sample was thymocytes. All receptors derive from a human donor.

The rearrangement links TRBV6-5 to TRBJ1-2, with D maybe TRBD1 (6 bases). V lost 6 bases, J lost 7 bases, and 21 bases lay in between. The length of the CDR3 is 15 residues. Looked up from germline, CDR1 is MNHEY and CDR2 is SVGAGI. The CDR3 DNA is TGTGCCAGCAGGAACGGGACTTTTCAGGGGTGTGGCTACACCTTC. This sequence encodes CASRNGTFQGCGYTF.

The chain recombines TRBV14 with TRBJ2-2; D tentatively reads TRBD1 or TRBD2 (5 bases each). Trimming left V 2 bases short and J 7 bases short, with 20 bases between. CDR3 length: 17 residues. Germline CDR1 reads SGHDN; CDR2 reads FVKESK. The CDR3 DNA sequence: TGTGCCAGCAGCCAACTAGTGTCCGGGACGGAGGACGGGGAGCTGTTTTTT. Protein product: CASSQLVSGTEDGELFF.

V gene TRBV11-3 combines with J gene TRBJ1-3; D may be TRBD1 (6 bases). Trimming cost V 5 bases and J 4 bases, with 18 bases left between them. Per the germline V gene, CDR1 is SGHNT and CDR2 is YENEEA. CDR3 size: 16 residues. The CDR3 region is CASSPDGRGGGNTIYF. The CDR3 nucleotides are TGTGCCAGCAGCCCCGACGGCAGGGGAGGAGGAAACACCATATATTTT.

The chain combines TRBV15 with TRBJ2-3, with a possible D match to TRBD2 (5 bases). The V and J ends lost 3 bases and 5 bases respectively, with 18 bases between them. The CDR3 covers 16 residues. Germline V gene data show CDR1 as LNHNV and CDR2 as YYDKDF (reference sequence). The CDR3, as DNA: TGTGCCACCAGCAGGAGATATGCGGACTTAAAAGATACGCAGTATTTT. This codes for CATSRRYADLKDTQYF.

The V and J genes are TRBV11-2 and TRBJ2-5, with 7 bases matching TRBD1. The CDR3 is 14 amino acids. In germline, CDR1 is SGHAT, CDR2 FQNNGV. Losses at the gene ends were 5 bases for V and 1 base for J; bases not matched to a gene: 4. The CDR3 is CASSRRDSQETQYF. The CDR3 DNA follows: TGTGCCAGCAGCCGCCGGGACAGCCAAGAGACCCAGTACTTC.

In its sample, this clone was seen once. The CDR3 spells CASSSGPNTEAFF. CDR3 DNA sequence: TGCGCCAGCAGTTCGGGGCCAAACACTGAAGCTTTCTTT. The chain employs TRBV4-1 and TRBJ1-1, with D perhaps matching TRBD1 (5 bases). The germline gives CDR1 MGHRA, CDR2 YSYEKL. The ends were cut back, 6 bases at V and 2 bases at J, with 10 bases in the middle. CDR3 size: 13 residues.

V gene TRBV6-1 combines with J gene TRBJ2-7; D perhaps matches TRBD2 (5 bases). Germline assignment: CDR1 MNHNS and CDR2 SASEGT. The CDR3 covers 14 residues. The ends were cut back, 9 bases at V and 3 bases at J, with 18 bases in the middle. DNA for the CDR3: TGTGCCAGTCCAAGCCGACCCGGACTCTACGAGCAGTACTTC. The encoded protein is CASPSRPGLYEQYF.

V usage is TRBV29-1 and J usage is TRBJ1-3; tentative D call: TRBD1 (5 bases). CDR3 size: 15 residues. CDR1 is SQVTM, CDR2 ANQGSEA, per germline. The V end lost 1 base, the J end lost 4 bases, and 14 bases lay between the germline ends. As DNA, the CDR3 is TGCAGCGTTGAAGTGCTCAGGGCACCCGGAAACACCATATATTTT. Translating gives CSVEVLRAPGNTIYF. The whole variable domain, remainder taken from reference TRBV29-1 and TRBJ1-3, is SAVISQKPSRDICQRGTSLTIQCQVDSQVTMMFWYRQQPGQSLTLIATANQGSEATYESGFVIDKFPISRPNLTFSTLTVSNMSPEDSSIYLCSVEVLRAPGNTIYFGEGSWLTVV.

J is TRBJ2-3 and V is TRBV19; TRBD1 is a possible D gene (6 bases). Trimming left V 3 bases short and J 3 bases short, with 16 bases between. Germline values: CDR1 LNHDA, CDR2 SQIVND (reference sequence). The CDR3 extends over 16 amino acids. In DNA, the CDR3 is TGTGCCAGTAGTATCCCCAGGGGTGAGGGGACAGATACGCAGTATTTT. This translates into CASSIPRGEGTDTQYF.

V is TRBV5-1 and J is TRBJ1-4; no firm D call. Germline V gene sequence: CDR1 SGHRS, CDR2 YFSETQ. Trimming took 4 bases from V and 6 from J, leaving 16 bases between them. This CDR3 is 15 amino acids long. In nucleotides, the CDR3 is TGCGCCAGCAGCCCTTTAGGGAGGTGGGATGAAAAACTGTTTTTT. Protein product: CASSPLGRWDEKLFF.

The chain carries TRBV5-5 and TRBJ1-2, with 7 bases fitting TRBD1. The CDR3 runs 16 residues. The V and J ends lost 2 bases and 2 bases, in that order; junction bases with no gene match: 9. Germline assignment: CDR1 SGHKS and CDR2 YYEKEE (reference sequence). The CDR3 loop reads CASSFTGVGINYGYTF. CDR3 nucleotides: TGTGCCAGCAGCTTCACAGGGGTTGGGATAAACTATGGCTACACCTTC. Full variable domain (rest looked up from reference TRBV5-5 and TRBJ1-2): DAGVTQSPTHLIKTRGQQVTLRCSPISGHKSVSWYQQVLGQGPQFIFQYYEKEERGRGNFPDRFSARQFPNYSSELNVNALLLGDSALYLCASSFTGVGINYGYTFGSGTRLTVV.

V gene TRBV6-5 combines with J gene TRBJ2-2, with unresolved D. Germline V gives CDR1 MNHEY, CDR2 SVGAGI. Trimming took 3 bases from V and 6 from J, leaving 5 bases between them. The CDR3 runs to 12 residues. This CDR3 reads CASSYRAGELFF. The CDR3, as DNA: TGTGCCAGCAGTTATCGGGCCGGGGAGCTGTTTTTT.

This chain uses TRBV2 with TRBJ2-7; weak D call: TRBD2 (6 bases). Germline loops: CDR1 SNHLY, CDR2 FYNNEI. The CDR3 is 14 residues long. V lost 6 bases, J lost 1 base, and 13 bases lay in between. The CDR3 loop is CASSDPSESYEQYF. CDR3 sequence (DNA): TGTGCCAGCAGCGACCCTAGCGAATCCTACGAGCAGTACTTC.

The J gene is TRBJ2-1, the V gene TRBV9; D gene unclear. Germline-derived CDR1 and CDR2 are SGDLS and YYNGEE. Trimming removed 0 bases at V and 8 bases at J, with 9 bases between. The CDR3 has 13 residues. The CDR3 protein is CASSVATPDEQFF. The CDR3 DNA follows: TGTGCCAGCAGCGTAGCAACTCCGGATGAGCAGTTCTTC.

V and J are TRBV5-6 and TRBJ1-4; D not certain. The germline V and J ends were trimmed by 3 bases and 4 bases, with 10 bases remaining between them. The CDR3 consists of 14 residues. The germline V gene encodes CDR1 SGHDT and CDR2 YYEEEE. The CDR3 coding sequence is TGTGCCAGCAGCTATGTGTCCGGTAATGAAAAACTGTTTTTT. Translation: CASSYVSGNEKLFF.

This clone was observed once. This chain links TRBV27 with TRBJ1-2, with D maybe TRBD1 (5 bases). Germline V CDR1 and CDR2: MNHEY, SMNVEV (reference sequence). Trimming shortened V by 4 bases and J by 6 bases, and 15 bases separated the two germline ends. The CDR3 has 14 amino acids. CDR3 sequence: CASSYWGGLDGYTF. The CDR3 bases are TGTGCCAGCAGTTATTGGGGCGGGTTGGATGGCTACACCTTC.

The chain recombines TRBV12-2 with TRBJ2-1; the table calls TRBD2, which could not be checked here. TRBV12-2 is an annotated pseudogene. This CDR3 is built from 13 residues. The CDR3 coding sequence is TGTGCAAGTAGGCGGGGCGCCTACAATGAGCAGTTCTTC. Translation: CASRRGAYNEQFF.